A single sample is the source of the 32 T cell receptor beta chains below, sequenced in a study of cytomegalovirus exposure and HLA in healthy donors. Vbeta (60) and Jbeta (13) primers were used in the PCR. Here immunoSEQ multiplex PCR was the method, and the copy in TCRdb shows in-frame clones only, minus some. The table lists about 170,000 clones, 79% of them singletons. The sequenced sample consisted of PBMCs. These TCRs come from a woman aged 50 to 60 in good health and CMV-seronegative.

This clone showed up just a few times. J is TRBJ2-7 and V is TRBV7-6; D unresolved. V was shortened by 3 bases and J by 1 base, with 7 bases between the two germline ends. CDR1 is SGHVS, CDR2 FNYEAQ, per germline. The CDR3 has 13 residues. CDR3 in DNA: TGTGCCAGCAGCTTGGCAGTTTCCTACGAGCAGTACTTC. Translation gives CASSLAVSYEQYF. The full variable domain, with the rest looked up from reference TRBV7-6 and TRBJ2-7, is GAGVSQSPRYKVTKRGQDVALRCDPISGHVSLYWYRQALGQGPEFLTYFNYEAQQDKSGLPNDRFSAERPEGSISTLTIQRTEQRDSAMYRCASSLAVSYEQYFGPGTRLTVT.

The rearrangement uses TRBV19 and TRBJ2-4, with 8 bases that match TRBD1. J lost 0 bases, V lost 5 bases, and 3 bases had no gene match. The CDR3 runs 15 residues. The V gene's germline CDR1 is LNHDA and CDR2 SQIVND (reference sequence). The CDR3 is CASSRTGLAKNIQYF. CDR3 DNA: TGTGCCAGTAGTCGGACAGGGCTAGCCAAAAACATTCAGTACTTC.

This clone has a handful of counts. This chain uses TRBV6-1 with TRBJ2-1, with 8 bases that match TRBD2. The CDR3 is 14 amino acids. V dropped 8 bases and J dropped 4; count of bases not matched to a gene: 7. Germline values: CDR1 MNHNS, CDR2 SASEGT. CDR3 sequence: CASRKSGSYNEQFF. The CDR3 DNA follows: TGTGCCAGCCGTAAGAGCGGGAGTTACAATGAGCAGTTCTTC.

This clone showed up just a few times. The DNA of the CDR3 is TGTGCCAGCAGCACGACAGGAGTGAGGTACTTC. Protein sequence: CASSTTGVRYF. The chain combines TRBV11-1 with TRBJ2-7; a possible D gene is TRBD1 (6 bases). V lost 5 bases and J lost 12, with 14 bases in between. Germline lookup yields CDR1 SGHAT and CDR2 FQDESV (reference sequence). The CDR3 is 11 residues long.

This clone turned up a few times. The chain links TRBV5-6 to TRBJ2-2; 11 bases are shared with TRBD1. Germline V gene sequence: CDR1 SGHDT, CDR2 YYEEEE. The CDR3 covers 15 residues. Unmatched junction bases numbered 4, after V lost 4 bases and J lost 5 bases. CDR3 coding DNA: TGTGCCAGCAGCCCCCGGGACAGGGGGACCGGGGAGCTGTTTTTT. Encoded protein: CASSPRDRGTGELFF.

This clone was recorded only once. The chain uses TRBV7-2 and TRBJ1-1; no definite D call. This CDR3 contains 13 residues. The V gene lost 5 bases and the J gene lost 1 base, with 8 bases spanning the gap. Germline loops: CDR1 SGHTA, CDR2 FQGNSA. CDR3 nucleotide sequence: TGTGCCAGCAGCGCGGGTCCGAACACTGAAGCTTTCTTT. It is translated as CASSAGPNTEAFF.

The rearrangement joins TRBV25-1 to TRBJ1-5; D ambiguous. V lost 4 bases, J lost 3 bases, and 10 bases lay in between. Looked up from germline, CDR1 is MGHDK and CDR2 is SYGVNS. This CDR3 is built from 14 residues. The CDR3 region has the DNA TGTGCCAGCAGTGGCCCGGTGCCCAATCAGCCCCAGCATTTT. Residues: CASSGPVPNQPQHF.

This clone was seen only once. The chain employs TRBV2 and TRBJ2-5; TRBD1 might be the D (7 bases). The CDR3 spans 13 residues. The germline V gene has CDR1 SNHLY and CDR2 FYNNEI. V was clipped by 6 bases and J by 4 bases, with 12 bases between them. The DNA of the CDR3 is TGTGCCAGCAGGGCGGGACAGCTAGAGACCCAGTACTTC. Protein: CASRAGQLETQYF.

The gene calls are TRBV4-1 and TRBJ1-6; 8 bases agree with TRBD1. Losses at the gene ends were 0 bases for V and 9 bases for J; bases not matched to a gene: 7. The CDR3 sequence is 16 residues long. CDR1 and CDR2 from the germline V gene are MGHRA and YSYEKL. This CDR3 reads CASSQDLDRARSPLHF. CDR3 DNA sequence: TGCGCCAGCAGCCAAGACCTGGACAGGGCACGTTCACCCCTCCACTTT.

The chain combines TRBV4-1 with TRBJ2-7, with D unresolved. V was clipped by 5 bases and J by 1 base, with 9 bases between them. Germline V gives CDR1 MGHRA, CDR2 YSYEKL. There are 13 residues in the CDR3. DNA for the CDR3: TGCGCCAGCAGCTCCCCCAGGTCCTACGAGCAGTACTTC. Translation: CASSSPRSYEQYF.

The chain has TRBV4-2 and TRBJ1-5, with 7 nucleotides matching TRBD1. The J segment lost 4 bases and the V segment lost 0 bases, leaving 9 bases of the junction unmatched. Germline lookup yields CDR1 LGHNA and CDR2 YNFKEQ. The CDR3 loop spans 17 amino acids. The CDR3 DNA reads TGTGCCAGCAGCCAAGACCTTTCAGGGACAGCAAATCAGCCCCAGCATTTT. It yields the protein CASSQDLSGTANQPQHF.

The rearrangement joins TRBV28 to TRBJ2-3, with D perhaps matching TRBD2 (6 bases). This CDR3 has 13 residues. V was pared by 6 bases and J by 6 bases, with 13 bases between. Germline CDR1 MDHEN, CDR2 SYDVKM. CDR3 coding DNA: TGTGCCAGCAGACCGACTAGATTGGATACGCAGTATTTT. Translation: CASRPTRLDTQYF.

As for this clone: Relative to the germline gene, one junction end is altered; a read error may explain this. The V and J genes are TRBV7-9 and TRBJ1-2, with 8 bases that match TRBD1. Germline assignment: CDR1 SEHNR and CDR2 FQNEAQ (reference sequence). This CDR3 comprises 13 residues. The CDR3 region is CSSSKQGDYGYTF. CDR3 nucleotides: TGTTCCAGCAGCAAACAGGGGGACTATGGCTACACCTTC. The entire variable domain, with the rest obtained from reference TRBV7-9 and TRBJ1-2, is as follows: DTGVSQNPRHKITKRGQNVTFRCDPISEHNRLYWYRQTLGQGPEFLTYFQNEAQLEKSRLLSDRFSAERPKGSFSTLEIQRTEQGDSAMYLCSSSKQGDYGYTFGSGTRLTVV.

The chain employs TRBV6-5 and TRBJ1-2, with D uncertain. The CDR3 extends over 13 amino acids. V lost 6 bases and J lost 4, with 12 bases in between. Germline-derived CDR1 and CDR2 are MNHEY and SVGAGI. The DNA for the CDR3 is TGTGCCAGCAGCTTTAAGTGGGCCTATGGCTACACCTTC. Its protein is CASSFKWAYGYTF.

The chain recombines TRBV27 with TRBJ2-3; D call uncertain. The germline V gene has CDR1 MNHEY and CDR2 SMNVEV (reference sequence). The V and J ends lost 6 bases and 4 bases respectively, with 14 bases between them. The CDR3 consists of 14 residues. CDR3 residues: CASSLIGPPDTQYF. CDR3 in DNA: TGTGCCAGCAGCCTAATCGGTCCCCCAGATACGCAGTATTTT.

This clone came up once. The chain joins TRBV25-1 to TRBJ1-4, with 7 bases matching TRBD1. CDR1 MGHDK and CDR2 SYGVNS come from the germline V gene. This CDR3 has 17 amino acids. V trimming: 8 bases; J trimming: 3 bases; junction bases outside the gene matches: 15. CDR3: CASSHRGPRVANEKLFF. The CDR3 DNA follows: TGTGCCAGCTCCCACAGGGGCCCTCGAGTCGCTAATGAAAAACTGTTTTTT.

As regards this clone: One end of the junction is discordant with germline, which a read error may explain. The V and J genes are TRBV7-9 and TRBJ1-2, with 10 bases that match TRBD1. The CDR3 contains 16 residues. Germline CDR1 and CDR2: SEHNR and FQNEAQ (reference sequence). CDR3 bases: TGTTCCAGCAGACTGATTGGGGACAGGGGTGCTCCTGGCTACACCTTC. Its translation: CSSRLIGDRGAPGYTF. Supplemented by reference TRBV7-9 and TRBJ1-2, the full variable domain reads DTGVSQNPRHKITKRGQNVTFRCDPISEHNRLYWYRQTLGQGPEFLTYFQNEAQLEKSRLLSDRFSAERPKGSFSTLEIQRTEQGDSAMYLCSSRLIGDRGAPGYTFGSGTRLTVV.

The V gene is TRBV7-8, the J gene TRBJ1-3; TRBD1 aligns across 8 bases. The CDR3 spans 16 residues. Per germline, CDR1 SGHVS and CDR2 FQNEAQ. V was clipped by 6 bases and J by 2 bases; unmatched bases: 9. The CDR3 coding sequence is TGTGCCAGCAGACAGGGGGTTTTAGAGGCTGGAAACACCATATATTTT. Its protein is CASRQGVLEAGNTIYF.

The rearrangement uses TRBV2 and TRBJ2-1; TRBD2 agrees at 9 bases. J was trimmed by 2 bases and V by 5 bases; bases with no gene match: 10. CDR1 is SNHLY and CDR2 is FYNNEI in the germline V gene. This CDR3 region has 17 residues. The CDR3 DNA sequence: TGTGCCAGCAGTTTTTCTACAGCGGGAGGCGCCTACAATGAGCAGTTCTTC. It is translated as CASSFSTAGGAYNEQFF. The full variable domain, its missing parts supplied by reference TRBV2 and TRBJ2-1, is EPEVTQTPSHQVTQMGQEVILRCVPISNHLYFYWYRQILGQKVEFLVSFYNNEISEKSEIFDDQFSVERPDGSNFTLKIRSTKLEDSAMYFCASSFSTAGGAYNEQFFGPGTRLTVL.

This clone was observed a handful of times. This chain connects TRBV7-9 to TRBJ1-1; D gene uncertain. The V gene lost 0 bases and the J gene lost 4 bases, with 9 bases spanning the gap. Germline V lookup: CDR1 SEHNR, CDR2 FQNEAQ (reference sequence). This CDR3 contains 14 residues. In nucleotides, the CDR3 is TGTGCCAGCAGCTTAGCCCCCTGGAGCACTGAAGCTTTCTTT. This sequence encodes CASSLAPWSTEAFF. Using reference TRBV7-9 and TRBJ1-1 for the parts outside the CDR3, the full variable domain is DTGVSQNPRHKITKRGQNVTFRCDPISEHNRLYWYRQTLGQGPEFLTYFQNEAQLEKSRLLSDRFSAERPKGSFSTLEIQRTEQGDSAMYLCASSLAPWSTEAFFGQGTRLTVV.

This clone came up a few times. The chain is built from TRBV5-1 and TRBJ2-5; D is unresolved. V was pared by 0 bases and J by 4 bases, with 10 bases between. The CDR3 runs to 14 residues. Germline CDR1 reads SGHRS; CDR2 reads YFSETQ. As DNA, the CDR3 is TGCGCCAGCAGCTTGGCCACGGTTCCAGAGACCCAGTACTTC. It is translated as CASSLATVPETQYF.

The rearrangement links TRBV19 to TRBJ1-5; 10 bases agree with TRBD1. This CDR3 contains 13 residues. The V gene end was trimmed by 8 bases and the J gene end by 7 bases; junction bases not matched to a gene: 5. Germline lookup yields CDR1 LNHDA and CDR2 SQIVND (reference sequence). The CDR3 sequence: CASGRTGGQPQHF. The CDR3 region has the DNA TGTGCCAGTGGAAGGACAGGGGGGCAGCCCCAGCATTTT.

The gene calls are TRBV4-3 and TRBJ2-7; a possible D gene is TRBD2 (5 bases). This CDR3 spans 15 amino acids. The germline gives CDR1 LGHNA, CDR2 YSLEER. V dropped 0 bases and J dropped 2 bases, with 11 bases sitting between them. The CDR3 sequence is CASSQEGRGTYEQYF. CDR3 in DNA: TGCGCCAGCAGCCAAGAAGGACGGGGTACCTACGAGCAGTACTTC.

This chain connects TRBV29-1 to TRBJ2-7, with TRBD2 identical over 7 bases. The CDR3 covers 15 residues. Trimming cost V 0 bases and J 3 bases; bases outside gene matches: 8. CDR1 is SQVTM and CDR2 is ANQGSEA in the germline V gene. The CDR3 DNA reads TGCAGCGTTGAAGATCGAATCGGGACTAACTACGAGCAGTACTTC. This sequence encodes CSVEDRIGTNYEQYF.

The chain has TRBV12-2 and TRBJ1-3. TRBV12-2 is described as a pseudogene. This CDR3 is 17 amino acids long. The CDR3 here is CASRPLERGYSGNTIYF. CDR3 bases: TGTGCAAGTCGCCCGCTGGAGAGAGGATACTCTGGAAACACCATATATTTT.

In this sample, this clone turned up a few times. The gene calls are TRBV11-2 and TRBJ2-1; 14 nucleotides match TRBD2. From germline, CDR1 is SGHAT and CDR2 FQNNGV. The CDR3 runs to 15 residues. The junction had 5 bases not matched to a gene; V was cut back by 5 bases and J by 8 bases. CDR3 amino acids: CASSVTSGRGDEQFF. CDR3 sequence (DNA): TGTGCCAGCAGCGTGACTAGCGGGAGGGGAGATGAGCAGTTCTTC.

V usage is TRBV28 and J usage is TRBJ2-4; 7 bases align to TRBD1. This CDR3 is 14 amino acids long. The germline CDR1 and CDR2 sequences are MDHEN and SYDVKM. V was pared by 6 bases and J by 0 bases, with 2 bases of the junction left unmatched. The CDR3: CASRTGIAKNIQYF. As DNA, the CDR3 is TGTGCCAGCAGGACAGGGATAGCCAAAAACATTCAGTACTTC.

This clone appeared once. V and J are TRBV27 and TRBJ2-5, with D tentatively TRBD2 (7 bases). Germline assignment: CDR1 MNHEY and CDR2 SMNVEV (reference sequence). The CDR3 totals 14 residues. With 3 bases removed from V and 11 bases from J, the gap between germline ends came to 19 bases. This chain's CDR3 is CASSLVAGDYGQYF. DNA of the CDR3: TGTGCCAGCAGTTTGGTCGCAGGGGACTACGGGCAGTACTTC.

A single count supports this clone. The chain combines TRBV18 with TRBJ2-1; TRBD1 is a possible D gene (6 bases). The CDR3 spans 14 residues. Germline CDR1 is KGHSH and CDR2 is LQKENI. The V end lost 3 bases, the J end lost 8 bases, and 14 bases lay between the germline ends. DNA of the CDR3: TGTGCCAGCTCACCCCCGGACAGTATCTATGAGCAGTTCTTC. It yields the protein CASSPPDSIYEQFF. Variable domain in full (rest from reference TRBV18 and TRBJ2-1): NAGVMQNPRHLVRRRGQEARLRCSPMKGHSHVYWYRQLPEEGLKFMVYLQKENIIDESGMPKERFSAEFPKEGPSILRIQQVVRGDSAAYFCASSPPDSIYEQFFGPGTRLTVL.

The chain joins TRBV28 to TRBJ2-1; 9 positions match TRBD2. V lost 5 bases and J lost 7; bases outside the gene matches: 12. Germline values: CDR1 MDHEN, CDR2 SYDVKM. The CDR3 covers 16 residues. The CDR3 sequence: CASSPLGSGGLNEQFF. As DNA, the CDR3 is TGTGCCAGCAGTCCCCTGGGTAGCGGGGGATTGAATGAGCAGTTCTTC.

A few counts support this clone. The genes are TRBV5-3 and TRBJ2-7, with 11 bases aligning to TRBD2. TRBV5-3 is designated an ORF whose function remains uncertain. This CDR3 has 15 residues. With V trimmed by 4 bases and J by 3 bases, 6 bases remained unmatched. In nucleotides, the CDR3 is TGTGCCAGAAGCCTTATACTAGCGGGGGACTACGAGCAGTACTTC. Protein product: CARSLILAGDYEQYF.

The count of this clone is one. The chain recombines TRBV28 with TRBJ2-1; TRBD2 aligns across 11 bases. This CDR3 is built from 16 residues. Germline trimming cut 7 bases from V and 9 bases from J; bases unmatched to any gene: 14. The germline V gene has CDR1 MDHEN and CDR2 SYDVKM. The CDR3 DNA reads TGTGCCAGCACCCTTGGTGGGACTAGCGGTTTCAGTGAGCAGTTCTTC. It specifies CASTLGGTSGFSEQFF.